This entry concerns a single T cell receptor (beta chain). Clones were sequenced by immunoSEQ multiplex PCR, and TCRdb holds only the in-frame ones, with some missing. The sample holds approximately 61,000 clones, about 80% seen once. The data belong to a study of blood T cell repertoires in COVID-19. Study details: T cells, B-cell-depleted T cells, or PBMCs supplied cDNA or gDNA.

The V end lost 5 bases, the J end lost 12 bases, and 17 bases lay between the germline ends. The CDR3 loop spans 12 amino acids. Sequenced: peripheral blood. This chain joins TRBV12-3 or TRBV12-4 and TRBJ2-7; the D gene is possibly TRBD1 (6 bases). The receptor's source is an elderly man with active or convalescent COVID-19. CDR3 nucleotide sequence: TGTGCCAGCAGTAATAACAGACAGGTGAGGTACTTC. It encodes CASSNNRQVRYF.